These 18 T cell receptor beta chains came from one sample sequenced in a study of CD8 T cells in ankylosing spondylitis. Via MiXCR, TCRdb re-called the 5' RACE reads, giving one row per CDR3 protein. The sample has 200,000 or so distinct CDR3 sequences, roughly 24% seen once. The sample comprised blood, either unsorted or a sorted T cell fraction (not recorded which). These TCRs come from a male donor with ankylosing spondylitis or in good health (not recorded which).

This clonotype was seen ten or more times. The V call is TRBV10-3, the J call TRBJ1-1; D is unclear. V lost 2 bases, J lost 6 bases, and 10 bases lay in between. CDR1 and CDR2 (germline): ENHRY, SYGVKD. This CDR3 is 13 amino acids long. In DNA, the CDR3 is TGTGCCATCAGTGAGACGGTAGCACCTGAAGCTTTCTTT. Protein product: CAISETVAPEAFF.

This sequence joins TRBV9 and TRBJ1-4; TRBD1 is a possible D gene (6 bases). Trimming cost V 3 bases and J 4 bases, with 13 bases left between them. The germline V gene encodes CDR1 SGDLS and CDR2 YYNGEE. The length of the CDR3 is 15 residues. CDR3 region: CASSGHGQRNEKLFF. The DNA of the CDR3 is TGTGCCAGCAGCGGACACGGACAGCGTAATGAAAAACTGTTTTTT.

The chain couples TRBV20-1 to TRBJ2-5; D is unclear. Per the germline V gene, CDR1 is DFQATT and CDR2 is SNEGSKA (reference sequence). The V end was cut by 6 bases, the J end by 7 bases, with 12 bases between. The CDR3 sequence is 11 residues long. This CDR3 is CSALLDATQYF. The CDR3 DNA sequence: TGCAGTGCCCTTTTAGACGCGACCCAGTACTTC.

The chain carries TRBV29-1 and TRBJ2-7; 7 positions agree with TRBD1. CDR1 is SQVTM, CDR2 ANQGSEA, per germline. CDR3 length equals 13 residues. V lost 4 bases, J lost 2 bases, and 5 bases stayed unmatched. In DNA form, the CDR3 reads TGCAGCGTTGGGACAGGCCCCACCTACGAGCAGTACTTC. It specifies CSVGTGPTYEQYF.

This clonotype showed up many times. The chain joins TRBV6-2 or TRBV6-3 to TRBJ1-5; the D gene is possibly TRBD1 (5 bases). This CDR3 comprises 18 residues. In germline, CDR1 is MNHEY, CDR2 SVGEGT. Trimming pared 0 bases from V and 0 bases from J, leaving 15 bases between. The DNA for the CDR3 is TGTGCCAGCAGTTACTCGAGCCCGGAGGGGTATAGCAATCAGCCCCAGCATTTT. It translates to CASSYSSPEGYSNQPQHF.

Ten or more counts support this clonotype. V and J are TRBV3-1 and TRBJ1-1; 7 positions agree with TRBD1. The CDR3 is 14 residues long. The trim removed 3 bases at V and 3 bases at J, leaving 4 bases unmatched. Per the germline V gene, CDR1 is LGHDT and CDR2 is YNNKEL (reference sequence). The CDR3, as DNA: TGTGCCAGCAGCCACCGACAGGGAGACACTGAAGCTTTCTTT. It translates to CASSHRQGDTEAFF. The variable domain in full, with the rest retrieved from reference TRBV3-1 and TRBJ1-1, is DTAVSQTPKYLVTQMGNDKSIKCEQNLGHDTMYWYKQDSKKFLKIMFSYNNKELIINETVPNRFSPKSPDKAHLNLHINSLELGDSAVYFCASSHRQGDTEAFFGQGTRLTVV.

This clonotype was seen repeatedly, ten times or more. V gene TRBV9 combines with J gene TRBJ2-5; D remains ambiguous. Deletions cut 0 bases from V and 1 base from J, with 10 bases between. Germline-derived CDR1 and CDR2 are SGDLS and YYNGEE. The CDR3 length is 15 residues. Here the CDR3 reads CASSVAPTSQETQYF. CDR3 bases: TGTGCCAGCAGCGTAGCTCCGACATCCCAAGAGACCCAGTACTTC.

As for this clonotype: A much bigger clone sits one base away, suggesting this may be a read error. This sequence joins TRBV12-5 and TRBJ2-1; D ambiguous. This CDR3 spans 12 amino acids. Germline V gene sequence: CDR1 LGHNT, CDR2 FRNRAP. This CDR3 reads CASGLPYTEQFF. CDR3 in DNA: TGTGCTAGTGGTTTGCCGTACACTGAGCAGTTCTTC.

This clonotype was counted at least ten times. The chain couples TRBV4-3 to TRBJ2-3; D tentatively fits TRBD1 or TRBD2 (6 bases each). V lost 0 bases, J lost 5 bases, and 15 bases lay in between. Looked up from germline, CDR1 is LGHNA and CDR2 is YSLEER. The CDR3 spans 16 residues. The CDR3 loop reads CASSQDPPGAGDTQYF. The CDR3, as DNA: TGCGCCAGCAGCCAAGACCCCCCGGGGGCCGGAGATACGCAGTATTTT.

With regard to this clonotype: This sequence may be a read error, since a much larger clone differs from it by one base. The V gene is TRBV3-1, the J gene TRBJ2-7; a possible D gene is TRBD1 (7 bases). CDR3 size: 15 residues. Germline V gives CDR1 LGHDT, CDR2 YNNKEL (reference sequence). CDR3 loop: CASCQGAGGSYEQYF. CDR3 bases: TGTGCCAGCTGCCAAGGGGCAGGGGGGTCCTACGAGCAGTACTTC.

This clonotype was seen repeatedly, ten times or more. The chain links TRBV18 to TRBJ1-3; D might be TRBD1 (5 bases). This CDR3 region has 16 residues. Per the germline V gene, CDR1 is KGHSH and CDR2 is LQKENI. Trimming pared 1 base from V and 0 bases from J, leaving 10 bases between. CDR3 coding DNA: TGTGCCAGCTCACCACGGGACGGAAGCTCTGGAAACACCATATATTTT. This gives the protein CASSPRDGSSGNTIYF. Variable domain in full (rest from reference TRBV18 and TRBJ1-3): NAGVMQNPRHLVRRRGQEARLRCSPMKGHSHVYWYRQLPEEGLKFMVYLQKENIIDESGMPKERFSAEFPKEGPSILRIQQVVRGDSAAYFCASSPRDGSSGNTIYFGEGSWLTVV.

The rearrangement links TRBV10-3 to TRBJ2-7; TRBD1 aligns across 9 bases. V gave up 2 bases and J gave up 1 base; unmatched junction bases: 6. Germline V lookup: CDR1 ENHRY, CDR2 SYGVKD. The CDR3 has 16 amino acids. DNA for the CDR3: TGTGCCATCAGTGAGAGAACCGGGACAGGGTCCTACGAGCAGTACTTC. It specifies CAISERTGTGSYEQYF.

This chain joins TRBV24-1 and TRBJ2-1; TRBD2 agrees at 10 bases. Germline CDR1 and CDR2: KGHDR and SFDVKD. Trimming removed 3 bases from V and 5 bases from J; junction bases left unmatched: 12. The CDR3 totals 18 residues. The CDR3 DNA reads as TGTGCCACCAGTGATGCCCGTGGGCTAGCGGGAGTTGACAATGAGCAGTTCTTC. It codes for CATSDARGLAGVDNEQFF.

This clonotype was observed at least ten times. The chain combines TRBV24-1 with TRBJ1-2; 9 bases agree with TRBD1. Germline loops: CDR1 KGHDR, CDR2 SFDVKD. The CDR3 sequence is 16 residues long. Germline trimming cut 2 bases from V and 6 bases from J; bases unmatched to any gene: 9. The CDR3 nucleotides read TGTGCCACCAGTGATTCCTCCGGGACAGGGTTGGATGGCTACACCTTC. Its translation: CATSDSSGTGLDGYTF.

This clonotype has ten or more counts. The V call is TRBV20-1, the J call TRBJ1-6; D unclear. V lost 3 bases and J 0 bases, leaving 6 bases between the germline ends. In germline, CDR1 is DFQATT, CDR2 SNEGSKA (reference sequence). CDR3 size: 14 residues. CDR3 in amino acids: CSARLSSYNSPLHF. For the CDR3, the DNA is TGCAGTGCTAGGTTGAGCTCCTATAATTCACCCCTCCACTTT.

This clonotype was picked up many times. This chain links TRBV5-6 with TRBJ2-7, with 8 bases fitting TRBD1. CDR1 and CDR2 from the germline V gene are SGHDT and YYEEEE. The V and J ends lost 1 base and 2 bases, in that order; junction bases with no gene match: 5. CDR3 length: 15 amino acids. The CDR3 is CASSLLGQAAYEQYF. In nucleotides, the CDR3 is TGTGCCAGCAGCTTGCTGGGACAGGCCGCCTACGAGCAGTACTTC.

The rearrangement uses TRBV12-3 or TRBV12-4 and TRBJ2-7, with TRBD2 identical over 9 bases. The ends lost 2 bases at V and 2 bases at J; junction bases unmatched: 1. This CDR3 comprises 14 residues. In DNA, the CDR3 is TGTGCCAGCAGTTTATCTAGCGGGACCTACGAGCAGTACTTC. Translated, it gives CASSLSSGTYEQYF.

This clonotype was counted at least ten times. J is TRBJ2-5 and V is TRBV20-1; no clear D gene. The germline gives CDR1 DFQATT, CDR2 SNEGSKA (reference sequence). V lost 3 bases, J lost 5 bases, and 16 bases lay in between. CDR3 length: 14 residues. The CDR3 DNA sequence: TGCAGTGCTAGTACCATAAGTGGTTTGGAGACCCAGTACTTC. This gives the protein CSASTISGLETQYF.